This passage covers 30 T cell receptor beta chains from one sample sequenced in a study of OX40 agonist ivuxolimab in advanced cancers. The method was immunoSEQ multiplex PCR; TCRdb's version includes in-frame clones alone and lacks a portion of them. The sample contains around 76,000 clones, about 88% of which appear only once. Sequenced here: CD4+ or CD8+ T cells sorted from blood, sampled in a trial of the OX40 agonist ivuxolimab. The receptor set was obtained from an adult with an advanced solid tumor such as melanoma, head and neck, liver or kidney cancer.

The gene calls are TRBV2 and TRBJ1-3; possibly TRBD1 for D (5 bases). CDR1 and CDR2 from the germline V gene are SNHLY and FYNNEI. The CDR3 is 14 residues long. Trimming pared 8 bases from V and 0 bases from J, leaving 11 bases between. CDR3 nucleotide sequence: TGTGCCAGCGGGGCCGCTACCTCTGGAAACACCATATATTTT. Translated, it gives CASGAATSGNTIYF. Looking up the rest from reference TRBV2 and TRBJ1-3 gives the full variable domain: EPEVTQTPSHQVTQMGQEVILRCVPISNHLYFYWYRQILGQKVEFLVSFYNNEISEKSEIFDDQFSVERPDGSNFTLKIRSTKLEDSAMYFCASGAATSGNTIYFGEGSWLTVV.

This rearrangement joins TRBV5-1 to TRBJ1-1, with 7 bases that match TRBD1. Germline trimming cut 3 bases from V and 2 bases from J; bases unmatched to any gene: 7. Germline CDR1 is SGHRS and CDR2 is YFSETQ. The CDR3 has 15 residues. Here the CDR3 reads CASSSRRDRNTEAFF. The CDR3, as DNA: TGCGCCAGCAGCTCCCGCCGGGACAGAAACACTGAAGCTTTCTTT.

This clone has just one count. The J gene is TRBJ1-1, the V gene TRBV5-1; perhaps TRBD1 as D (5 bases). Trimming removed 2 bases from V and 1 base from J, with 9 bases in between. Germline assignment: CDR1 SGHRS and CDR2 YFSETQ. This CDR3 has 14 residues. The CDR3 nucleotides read TGCGCCAGCAGCTTTGGGACGGAGAACACTGAAGCTTTCTTT. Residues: CASSFGTENTEAFF.

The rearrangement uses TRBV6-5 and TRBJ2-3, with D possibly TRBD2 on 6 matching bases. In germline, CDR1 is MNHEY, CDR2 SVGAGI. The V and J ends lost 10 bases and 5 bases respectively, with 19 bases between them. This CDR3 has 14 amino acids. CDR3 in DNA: TGTGCCACCCGGTTCGGGAGAGAGGGAGATACGCAGTATTTT. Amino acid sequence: CATRFGREGDTQYF.

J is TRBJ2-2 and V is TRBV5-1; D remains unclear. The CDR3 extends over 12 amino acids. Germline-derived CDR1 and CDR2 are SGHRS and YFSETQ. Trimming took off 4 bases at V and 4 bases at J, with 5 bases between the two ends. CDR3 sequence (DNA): TGCGCCAGCAGCCCGTCCACCGGGGAGCTGTTTTTT. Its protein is CASSPSTGELFF. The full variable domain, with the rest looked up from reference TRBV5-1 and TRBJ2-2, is KAGVTQTPRYLIKTRGQQVTLSCSPISGHRSVSWYQQTPGQGLQFLFEYFSETQRNKGNFPGRFSGRQFSNSRSEMNVSTLELGDSALYLCASSPSTGELFFGEGSRLTVL.

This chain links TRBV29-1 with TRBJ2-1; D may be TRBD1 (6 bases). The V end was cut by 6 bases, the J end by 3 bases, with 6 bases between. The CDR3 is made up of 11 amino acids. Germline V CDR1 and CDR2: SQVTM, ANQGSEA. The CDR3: CSVDSYNEQFF. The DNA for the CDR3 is TGCAGCGTGGACAGCTACAATGAGCAGTTCTTC.

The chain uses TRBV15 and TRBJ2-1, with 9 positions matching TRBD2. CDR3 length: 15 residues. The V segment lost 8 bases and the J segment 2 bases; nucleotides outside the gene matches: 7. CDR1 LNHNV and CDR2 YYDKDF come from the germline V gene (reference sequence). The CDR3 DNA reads TGTGCCACCCAGGCGGGAGGGCCGGCCTACAATGAGCAGTTCTTC. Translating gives CATQAGGPAYNEQFF.

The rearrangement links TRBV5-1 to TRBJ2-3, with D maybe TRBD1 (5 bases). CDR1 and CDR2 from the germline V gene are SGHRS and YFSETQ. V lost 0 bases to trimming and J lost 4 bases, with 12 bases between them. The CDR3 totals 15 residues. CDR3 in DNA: TGCGCCAGCAGCTTGGTTGGACATCACCCAGATACGCAGTATTTT. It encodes CASSLVGHHPDTQYF.

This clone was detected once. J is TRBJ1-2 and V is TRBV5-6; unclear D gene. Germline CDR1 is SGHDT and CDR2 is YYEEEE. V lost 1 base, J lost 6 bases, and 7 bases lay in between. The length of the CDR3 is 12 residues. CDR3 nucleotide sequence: TGTGCCAGCAGCTTGAACGGCGATGGCTACACCTTC. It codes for CASSLNGDGYTF.

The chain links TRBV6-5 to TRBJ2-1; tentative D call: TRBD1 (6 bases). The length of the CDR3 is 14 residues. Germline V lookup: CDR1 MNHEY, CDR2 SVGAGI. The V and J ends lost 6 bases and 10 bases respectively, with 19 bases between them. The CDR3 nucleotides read TGTGCCAGCAGCTTCGGGACATCTCCATACGAGCAGTTCTTC. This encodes CASSFGTSPYEQFF.

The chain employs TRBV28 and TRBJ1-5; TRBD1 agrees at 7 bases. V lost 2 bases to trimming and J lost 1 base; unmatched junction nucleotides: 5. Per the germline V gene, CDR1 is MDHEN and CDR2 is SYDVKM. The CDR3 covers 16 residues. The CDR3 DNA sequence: TGTGCCAGCAGTTTAAGGGGGCTAAGAAGCAATCAGCCCCAGCATTTT. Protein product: CASSLRGLRSNQPQHF. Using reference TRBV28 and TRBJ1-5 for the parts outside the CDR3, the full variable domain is DVKVTQSSRYLVKRTGEKVFLECVQDMDHENMFWYRQDPGLGLRLIYFSYDVKMKEKGDIPEGYSVSREKKERFSLILESASTNQTSMYLCASSLRGLRSNQPQHFGDGTRLSIL.

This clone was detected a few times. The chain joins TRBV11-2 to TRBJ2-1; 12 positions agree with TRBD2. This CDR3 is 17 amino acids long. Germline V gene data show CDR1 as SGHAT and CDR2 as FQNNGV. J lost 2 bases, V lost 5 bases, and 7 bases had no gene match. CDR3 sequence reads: CASSPRRLAGAYNEQFF. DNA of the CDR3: TGTGCCAGCAGCCCTCGCCGACTAGCGGGGGCCTACAATGAGCAGTTCTTC.

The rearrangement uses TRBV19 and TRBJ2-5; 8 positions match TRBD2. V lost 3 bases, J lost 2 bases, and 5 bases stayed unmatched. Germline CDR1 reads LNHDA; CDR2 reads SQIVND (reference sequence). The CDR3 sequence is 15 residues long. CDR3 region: CASSMSTSAQETQYF. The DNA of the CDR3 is TGTGCCAGTAGTATGTCGACTAGCGCACAAGAGACCCAGTACTTC.

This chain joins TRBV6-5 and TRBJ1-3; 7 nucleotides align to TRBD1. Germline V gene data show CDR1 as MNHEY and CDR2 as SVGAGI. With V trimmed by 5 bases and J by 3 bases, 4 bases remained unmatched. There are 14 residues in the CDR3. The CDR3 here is CASSTPGGGNTIYF. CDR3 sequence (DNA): TGTGCCAGCAGTACGCCAGGGGGTGGAAACACCATATATTTT.

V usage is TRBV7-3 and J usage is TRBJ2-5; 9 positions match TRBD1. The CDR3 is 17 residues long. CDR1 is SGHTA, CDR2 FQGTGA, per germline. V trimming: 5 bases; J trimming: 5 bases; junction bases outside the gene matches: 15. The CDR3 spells CASSPRGGTGRGETQYF. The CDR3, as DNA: TGTGCCAGCAGCCCCCGTGGGGGGACAGGGAGAGGGGAGACCCAGTACTTC.

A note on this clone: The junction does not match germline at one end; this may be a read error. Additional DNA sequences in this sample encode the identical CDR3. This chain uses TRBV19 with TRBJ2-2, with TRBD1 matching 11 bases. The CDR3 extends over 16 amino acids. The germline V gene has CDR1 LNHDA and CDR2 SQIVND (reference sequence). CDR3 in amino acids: CASSGQGARNTGELFF. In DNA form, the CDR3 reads TGTGCCAGTAGTGGACAGGGGGCAAGGAACACCGGAGAGCTGTTTTTT.

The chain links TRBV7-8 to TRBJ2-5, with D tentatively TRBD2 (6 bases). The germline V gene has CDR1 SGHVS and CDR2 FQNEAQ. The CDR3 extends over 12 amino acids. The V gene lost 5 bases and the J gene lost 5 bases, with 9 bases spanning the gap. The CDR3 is CASSRGGETQYF. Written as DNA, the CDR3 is TGTGCCAGCAGCCGTGGGGGGGAGACCCAGTACTTC.

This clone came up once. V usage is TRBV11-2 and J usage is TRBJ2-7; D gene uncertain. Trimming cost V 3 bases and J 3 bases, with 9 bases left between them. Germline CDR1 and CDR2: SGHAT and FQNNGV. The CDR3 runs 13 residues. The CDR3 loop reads CASSLAVNYEQYF. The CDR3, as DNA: TGTGCCAGCAGCTTGGCGGTTAACTACGAGCAGTACTTC.

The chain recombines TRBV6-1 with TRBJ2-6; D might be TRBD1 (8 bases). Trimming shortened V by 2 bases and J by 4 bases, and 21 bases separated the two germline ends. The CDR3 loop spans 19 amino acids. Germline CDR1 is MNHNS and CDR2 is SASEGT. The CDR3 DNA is TGTGCCAGCAGTGAATTCCAAGGACAGGGAGGGCGGGGGGCCAACGTCCTGACTTTC. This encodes CASSEFQGQGGRGANVLTF.

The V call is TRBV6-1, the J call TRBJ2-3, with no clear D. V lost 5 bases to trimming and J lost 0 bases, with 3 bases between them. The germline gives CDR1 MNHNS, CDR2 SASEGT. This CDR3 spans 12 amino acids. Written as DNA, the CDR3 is TGTGCCAGCAGTCAGAGCACAGATACGCAGTATTTT. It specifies CASSQSTDTQYF.

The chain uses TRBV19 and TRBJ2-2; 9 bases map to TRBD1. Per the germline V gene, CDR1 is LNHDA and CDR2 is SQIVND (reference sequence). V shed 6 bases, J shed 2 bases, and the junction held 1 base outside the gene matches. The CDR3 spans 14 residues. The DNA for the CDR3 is TGTGCCAGTAGGGACAGGGGAAACACCGGGGAGCTGTTTTTT. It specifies CASRDRGNTGELFF.

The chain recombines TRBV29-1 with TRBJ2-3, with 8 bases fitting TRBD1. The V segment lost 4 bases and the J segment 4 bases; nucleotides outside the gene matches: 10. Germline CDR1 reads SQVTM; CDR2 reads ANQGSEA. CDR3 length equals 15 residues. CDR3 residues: CSVVPPDRDPDTQYF. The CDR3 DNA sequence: TGCAGCGTTGTACCCCCGGACAGGGACCCAGATACGCAGTATTTT.

The CDR3 DNA reads TGCAGCGCCAGGGAAGATACGCAGTATTTT. It translates to CSAREDTQYF. The chain links TRBV29-1 to TRBJ2-3, with D maybe TRBD1 (5 bases). This CDR3 has 10 amino acids. Trimming took 7 bases from V and 5 from J, leaving 7 bases between them. CDR1 and CDR2 (germline): SQVTM, ANQGSEA.

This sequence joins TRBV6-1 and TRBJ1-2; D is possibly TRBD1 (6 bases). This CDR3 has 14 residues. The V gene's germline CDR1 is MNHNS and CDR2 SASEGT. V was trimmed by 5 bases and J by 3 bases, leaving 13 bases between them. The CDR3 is CASSYMGHDYGYTF. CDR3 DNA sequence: TGTGCCAGCAGTTATATGGGACATGACTATGGCTACACCTTC.

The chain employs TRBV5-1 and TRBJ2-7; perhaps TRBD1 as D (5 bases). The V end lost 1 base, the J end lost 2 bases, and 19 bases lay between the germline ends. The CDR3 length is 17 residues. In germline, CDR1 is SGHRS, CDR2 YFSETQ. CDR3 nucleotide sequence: TGCGCCAGCAGCTTGAGGGGCCAAGGGGTTGGAGCCTACGAGCAGTACTTC. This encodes CASSLRGQGVGAYEQYF.

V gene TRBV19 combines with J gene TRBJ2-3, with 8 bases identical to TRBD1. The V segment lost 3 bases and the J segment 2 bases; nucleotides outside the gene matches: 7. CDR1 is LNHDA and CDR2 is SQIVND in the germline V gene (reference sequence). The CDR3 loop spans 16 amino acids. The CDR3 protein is CASSIDRGWYTDTQYF. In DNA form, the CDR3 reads TGTGCCAGTAGTATTGACAGGGGTTGGTACACAGATACGCAGTATTTT.

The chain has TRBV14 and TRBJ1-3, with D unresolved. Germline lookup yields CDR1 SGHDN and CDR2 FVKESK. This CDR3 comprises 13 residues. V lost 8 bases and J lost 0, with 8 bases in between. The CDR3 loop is CASRPLSGNTIYF. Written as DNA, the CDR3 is TGTGCCAGCCGTCCCCTCTCTGGAAACACCATATATTTT.

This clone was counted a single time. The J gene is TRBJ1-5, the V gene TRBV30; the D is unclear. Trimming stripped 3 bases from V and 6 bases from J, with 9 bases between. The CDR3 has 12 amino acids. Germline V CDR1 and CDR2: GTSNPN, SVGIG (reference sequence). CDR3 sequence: CAWRAGGQPQHF. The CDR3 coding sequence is TGTGCCTGGAGAGCAGGAGGTCAGCCCCAGCATTTT.

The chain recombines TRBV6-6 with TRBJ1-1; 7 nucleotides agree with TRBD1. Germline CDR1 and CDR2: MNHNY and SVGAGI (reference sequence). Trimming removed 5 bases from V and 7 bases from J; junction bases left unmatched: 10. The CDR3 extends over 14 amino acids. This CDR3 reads CASSADHRGVEAFF. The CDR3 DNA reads TGTGCCAGCAGTGCAGACCACAGGGGAGTTGAAGCTTTCTTT.

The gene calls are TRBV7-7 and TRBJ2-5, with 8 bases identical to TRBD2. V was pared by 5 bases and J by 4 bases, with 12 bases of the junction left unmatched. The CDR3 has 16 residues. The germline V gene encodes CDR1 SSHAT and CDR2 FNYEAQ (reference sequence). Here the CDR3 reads CASSQAGAGLGETQYF. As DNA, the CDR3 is TGTGCCAGCAGCCAAGCGGGAGCGGGATTAGGAGAGACCCAGTACTTC.